A selection of T cell receptor beta chains follows, all from one sample in a study of T cell responses to AZD1222 COVID-19 vaccine. Profiling relied on immunoSEQ multiplex PCR, and the TCRdb table lists in-frame clones only, not all of them. Altogether tens of thousands of clones are present, around 89% being singletons, with the ten largest covering more than 25%. Specimen: peripheral blood, collected 28 days after the second AZD1222 dose. The receptor source for this set is an adult who received the AZD1222 COVID-19 vaccine. The CDR3 runs from the conserved cysteine through the conserved F or W. Fields, in order: J gene, clone size, V gene, D gene, CDR3 protein, CDR3 DNA. The D gene is left open where the match is weak. Clone size is stated in some rows and not others, as once, few, many or a class when expanded.

>TRBJ1-6|.|TRBV5-1|.
CASSFAGSTGSSPLHF
TGCGCCAGCAGCTTTGCAGGAAGCACCGGAAGTTCACCCCTCCACTTT
>TRBJ1-5|.|TRBV6-5|.
CASSLTLNSNQPQHF
TGTGCCAGCAGTCTGACACTCAATAGCAATCAGCCCCAGCATTTT
>TRBJ2-3|.|TRBV19|.
CVSSIGSPPRDTQYF
TGTGTCAGTAGTATAGGATCCCCCCCACGAGATACGCAGTATTTT
>TRBJ1-3|.|TRBV7-2|.
CASCPGTSGNTIYF
TGTGCCAGTTGTCCAGGGACTTCTGGAAACACCATATATTTT
>TRBJ2-7|.|TRBV3-1/TRBV3-2|.
CASSQDRDSYF
TGTGCCAGCAGCCAAGATAGGGACTCGTACTTC
>TRBJ1-5|.|TRBV7-3|.
CASSLHGGNQPQHF
TGTGCCAGCAGCTTGCATGGCGGCAATCAGCCCCAGCATTTT
>TRBJ2-3|once|TRBV28|.
CASSTQDSSLRTDTQYF
TGTGCCAGCAGTACCCAGGACAGCTCCCTCCGCACAGATACGCAGTATTTT
>TRBJ2-7|.|TRBV11-2|TRBD2
CASSRLAGVFYEQYF
TGTGCCAGCAGCCGCCTGGCGGGAGTTTTTTACGAGCAGTACTTC
>TRBJ1-4|.|TRBV3-1/TRBV3-2|TRBD1
CASSQEWDRANEKLFF
TGTGCCAGCAGCCAAGAATGGGACAGGGCTAATGAAAAACTGTTTTTT
>TRBJ2-2|.|TRBV19|TRBD2
CASSRGKLAGASGELFF
TGTGCCAGTAGTAGGGGGAAACTAGCGGGAGCTTCCGGGGAGCTGTTTTTT
>TRBJ1-2|.|TRBV28|.
CASSETPNYGYTF
TGTGCCAGCAGTGAAACTCCTAACTATGGCTACACCTTC
>TRBJ2-4|.|TRBV5-4|.
CASSTNTGKNIQYF
TGTGCCAGCAGCACAAACACAGGGAAAAACATTCAGTACTTC
>TRBJ2-7|.|TRBV7-9|.
CASSRTDTYEQYF
TGTGCCAGCAGCCGGACGGACACCTACGAGCAGTACTTC
>TRBJ1-6|.|TRBV19|TRBD1
CASSTTGTGNSPLHF
TGTGCCAGTAGTACTACCGGGACAGGCAATTCACCCCTCCACTTT
>TRBJ1-5|many|TRBV6-5|.
CASSLEQGSQPQHF
TGTGCCAGCAGCCTCGAACAGGGTTCTCAGCCCCAGCATTTT
>TRBJ2-1|.|TRBV18|TRBD1
CASSPRPRDREQFF
TGTGCCAGCTCACCACGCCCCCGGGACAGGGAGCAGTTCTTC
>TRBJ1-2|.|TRBV6-4|.
CASSEGSGPYGYTF
TGTGCCAGCAGTGAGGGCAGTGGTCCCTATGGCTACACCTTC
>TRBJ1-4|.|TRBV12-3/TRBV12-4|.
CASSHLEKLFF
TGTGCCAGCAGCCATCTAGAAAAACTGTTTTTT
>TRBJ2-2|.|TRBV27|.
CASSHSNTGELFF
TGTGCCAGCAGTCACAGTAACACCGGGGAGCTGTTTTTT
>TRBJ1-2|.|TRBV4-1|TRBD1
CASSRGQGANYGYTF
TGCGCCAGCAGCCGAGGACAGGGAGCTAACTATGGCTACACCTTC
>TRBJ1-2|.|TRBV19|.
CASTTPGGYDGYTF
TGTGCCAGTACCACACCGGGGGGGTATGATGGCTACACCTTC
>TRBJ1-1|.|TRBV28|.
CASSLRGALNTEAFF
TGTGCCAGCAGTTTACGGGGGGCGTTGAACACTGAAGCTTTCTTT
>TRBJ1-5|.|TRBV3-1/TRBV3-2|.
CASSQGAGALNQPQHF
TGTGCCAGCAGCCAAGGGGCCGGGGCCCTCAATCAGCCCCAGCATTTT
>TRBJ2-7|.|TRBV4-1|TRBD1
CASSHPGQGGNEQYF
TGCGCCAGCAGCCATCCGGGACAGGGTGGAAACGAGCAGTACTTC
>TRBJ2-1|.|TRBV24-1|.
CATSGHGTLRNEQFF
TGTGCCACCAGTGGTCACGGAACCCTACGGAATGAGCAGTTCTTC
>TRBJ1-6|.|TRBV19|.
CASSIKGRNNSPLHF
TGTGCCAGTAGTATTAAGGGAAGGAATAATTCACCCCTCCACTTT